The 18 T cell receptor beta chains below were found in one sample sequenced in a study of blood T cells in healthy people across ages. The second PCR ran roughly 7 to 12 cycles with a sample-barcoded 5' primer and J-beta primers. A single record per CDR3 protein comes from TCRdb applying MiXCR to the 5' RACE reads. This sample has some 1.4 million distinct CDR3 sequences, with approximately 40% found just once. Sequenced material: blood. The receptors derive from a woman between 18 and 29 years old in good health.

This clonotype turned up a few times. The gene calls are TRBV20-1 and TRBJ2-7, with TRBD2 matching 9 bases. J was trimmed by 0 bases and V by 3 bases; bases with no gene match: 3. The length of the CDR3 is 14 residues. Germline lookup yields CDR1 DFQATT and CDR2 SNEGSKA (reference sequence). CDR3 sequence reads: CSARSAGGSYEQYF. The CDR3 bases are TGCAGTGCTAGGTCAGCGGGAGGCTCCTACGAGCAGTACTTC.

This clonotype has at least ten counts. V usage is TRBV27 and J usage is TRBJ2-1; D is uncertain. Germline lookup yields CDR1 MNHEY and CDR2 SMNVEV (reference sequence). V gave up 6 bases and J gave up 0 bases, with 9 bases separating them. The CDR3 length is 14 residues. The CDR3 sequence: CASSPRSSYNEQFF. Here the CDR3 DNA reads TGTGCCAGCAGCCCGCGCAGCTCCTACAATGAGCAGTTCTTC.

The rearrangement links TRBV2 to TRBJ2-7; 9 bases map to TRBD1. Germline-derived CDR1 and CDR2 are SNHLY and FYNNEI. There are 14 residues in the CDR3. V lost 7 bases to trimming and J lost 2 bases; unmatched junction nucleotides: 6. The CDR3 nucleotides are TGTGCCAGCACATCTACAGGGGGCACCTACGAGCAGTACTTC. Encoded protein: CASTSTGGTYEQYF.

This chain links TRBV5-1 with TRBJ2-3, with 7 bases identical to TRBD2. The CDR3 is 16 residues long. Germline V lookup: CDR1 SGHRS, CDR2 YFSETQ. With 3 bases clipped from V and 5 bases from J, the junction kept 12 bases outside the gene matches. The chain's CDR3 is CASSSLLAWGVDTQYF. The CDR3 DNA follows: TGCGCCAGCAGCTCTTTACTAGCGTGGGGGGTAGATACGCAGTATTTT. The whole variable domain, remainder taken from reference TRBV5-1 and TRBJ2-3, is KAGVTQTPRYLIKTRGQQVTLSCSPISGHRSVSWYQQTPGQGLQFLFEYFSETQRNKGNFPGRFSGRQFSNSRSEMNVSTLELGDSALYLCASSSLLAWGVDTQYFGPGTRLTVL.

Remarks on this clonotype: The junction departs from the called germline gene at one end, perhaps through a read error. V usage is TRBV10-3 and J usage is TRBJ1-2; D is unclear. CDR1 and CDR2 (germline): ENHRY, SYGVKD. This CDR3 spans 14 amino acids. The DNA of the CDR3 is TGTGCCATCAGTGAAGGGTTGGGTAACTATGACTACACCTTC. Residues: CAISEGLGNYDYTF.

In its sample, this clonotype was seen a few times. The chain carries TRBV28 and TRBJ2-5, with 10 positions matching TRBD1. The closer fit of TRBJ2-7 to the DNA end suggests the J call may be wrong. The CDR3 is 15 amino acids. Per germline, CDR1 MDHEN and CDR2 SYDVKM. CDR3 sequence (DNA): TGTGCCAGCCGTGCCTCGGGACAGGGGACCTACGAGCAGTACTTC. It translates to CASRASGQGTYEQYF.

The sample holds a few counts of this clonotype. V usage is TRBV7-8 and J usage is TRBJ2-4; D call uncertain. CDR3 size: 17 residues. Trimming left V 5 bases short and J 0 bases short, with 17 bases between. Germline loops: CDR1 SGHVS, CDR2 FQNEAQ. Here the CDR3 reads CASSHSGRALAKNIQYF. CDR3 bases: TGTGCCAGCAGCCACAGTGGACGGGCGCTAGCCAAAAACATTCAGTACTTC.

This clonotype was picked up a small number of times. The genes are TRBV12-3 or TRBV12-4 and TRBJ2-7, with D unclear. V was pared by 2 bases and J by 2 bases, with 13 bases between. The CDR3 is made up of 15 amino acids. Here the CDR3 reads CASSLTAKGPYEQYF. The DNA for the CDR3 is TGTGCCAGCAGTTTAACAGCCAAAGGACCCTACGAGCAGTACTTC.

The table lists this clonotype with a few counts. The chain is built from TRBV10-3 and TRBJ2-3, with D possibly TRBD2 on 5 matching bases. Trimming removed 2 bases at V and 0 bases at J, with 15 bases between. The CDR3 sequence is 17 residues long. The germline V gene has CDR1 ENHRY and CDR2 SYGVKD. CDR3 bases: TGTGCCATCAGTGAGACCCTATGGACTTCTAGCACAGATACGCAGTATTTT. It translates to CAISETLWTSSTDTQYF.

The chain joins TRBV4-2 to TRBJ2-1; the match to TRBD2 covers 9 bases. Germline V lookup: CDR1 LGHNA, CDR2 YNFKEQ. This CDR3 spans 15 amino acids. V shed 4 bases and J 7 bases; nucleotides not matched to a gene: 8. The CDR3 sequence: CASSPIAGAGNEQFF. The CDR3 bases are TGTGCCAGCAGCCCCATAGCGGGGGCGGGAAATGAGCAGTTCTTC.

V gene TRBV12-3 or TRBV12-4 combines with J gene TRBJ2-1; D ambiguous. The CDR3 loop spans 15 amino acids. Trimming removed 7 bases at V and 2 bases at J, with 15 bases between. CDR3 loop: CASKGLGSTYNEQFF. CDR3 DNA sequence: TGTGCCAGCAAGGGATTGGGTTCTACCTACAATGAGCAGTTCTTC.

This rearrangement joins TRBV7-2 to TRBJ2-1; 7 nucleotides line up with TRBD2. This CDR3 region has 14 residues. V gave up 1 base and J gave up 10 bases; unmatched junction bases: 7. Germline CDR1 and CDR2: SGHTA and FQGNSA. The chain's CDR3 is CASSLGGGHHEQFF. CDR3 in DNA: TGTGCCAGCAGCTTAGGGGGAGGGCACCACGAGCAGTTCTTC.

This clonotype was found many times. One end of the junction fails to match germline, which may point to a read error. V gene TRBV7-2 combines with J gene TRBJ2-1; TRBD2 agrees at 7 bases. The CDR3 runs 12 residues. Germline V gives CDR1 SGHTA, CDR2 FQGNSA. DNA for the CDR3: TGTGCCAGCAGTTTAGCGGGTGGGGAGCAGTTCTTC. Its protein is CASSLAGGEQFF.

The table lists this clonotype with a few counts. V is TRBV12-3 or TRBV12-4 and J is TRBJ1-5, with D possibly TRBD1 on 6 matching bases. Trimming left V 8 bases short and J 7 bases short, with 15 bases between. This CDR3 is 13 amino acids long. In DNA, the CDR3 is TGTGCCAGCGGGCCAACAGGGAACCAGCCCCAGCATTTT. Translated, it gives CASGPTGNQPQHF.

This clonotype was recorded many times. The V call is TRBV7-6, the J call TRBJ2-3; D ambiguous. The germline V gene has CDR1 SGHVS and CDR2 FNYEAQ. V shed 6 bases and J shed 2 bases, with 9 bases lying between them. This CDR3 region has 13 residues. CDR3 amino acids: CASSSHSTDTQYF. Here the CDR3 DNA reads TGTGCCAGCAGTTCTCACTCCACAGATACGCAGTATTTT.

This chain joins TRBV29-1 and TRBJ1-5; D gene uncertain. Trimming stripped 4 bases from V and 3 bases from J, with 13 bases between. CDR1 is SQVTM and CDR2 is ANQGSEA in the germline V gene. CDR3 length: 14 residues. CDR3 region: CSVGIVSVNQPQHF. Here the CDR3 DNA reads TGCAGCGTTGGGATTGTGTCAGTCAATCAGCCCCAGCATTTT.

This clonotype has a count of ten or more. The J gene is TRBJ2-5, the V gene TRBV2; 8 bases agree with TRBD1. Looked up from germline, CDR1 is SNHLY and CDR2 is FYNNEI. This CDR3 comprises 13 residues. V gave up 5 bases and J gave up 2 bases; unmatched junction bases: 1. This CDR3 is CASSRDRQETQYF. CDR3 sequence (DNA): TGTGCCAGCAGTCGGGACAGGCAAGAGACCCAGTACTTC.

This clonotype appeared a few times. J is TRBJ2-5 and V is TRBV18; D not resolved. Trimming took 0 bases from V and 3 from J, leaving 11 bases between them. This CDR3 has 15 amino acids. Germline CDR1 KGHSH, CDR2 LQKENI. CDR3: CASSPPSVSKETQYF. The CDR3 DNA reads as TGTGCCAGCTCACCACCTTCGGTCTCTAAAGAGACCCAGTACTTC. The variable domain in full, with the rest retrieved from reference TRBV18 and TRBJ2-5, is NAGVMQNPRHLVRRRGQEARLRCSPMKGHSHVYWYRQLPEEGLKFMVYLQKENIIDESGMPKERFSAEFPKEGPSILRIQQVVRGDSAAYFCASSPPSVSKETQYFGPGTRLLVL.